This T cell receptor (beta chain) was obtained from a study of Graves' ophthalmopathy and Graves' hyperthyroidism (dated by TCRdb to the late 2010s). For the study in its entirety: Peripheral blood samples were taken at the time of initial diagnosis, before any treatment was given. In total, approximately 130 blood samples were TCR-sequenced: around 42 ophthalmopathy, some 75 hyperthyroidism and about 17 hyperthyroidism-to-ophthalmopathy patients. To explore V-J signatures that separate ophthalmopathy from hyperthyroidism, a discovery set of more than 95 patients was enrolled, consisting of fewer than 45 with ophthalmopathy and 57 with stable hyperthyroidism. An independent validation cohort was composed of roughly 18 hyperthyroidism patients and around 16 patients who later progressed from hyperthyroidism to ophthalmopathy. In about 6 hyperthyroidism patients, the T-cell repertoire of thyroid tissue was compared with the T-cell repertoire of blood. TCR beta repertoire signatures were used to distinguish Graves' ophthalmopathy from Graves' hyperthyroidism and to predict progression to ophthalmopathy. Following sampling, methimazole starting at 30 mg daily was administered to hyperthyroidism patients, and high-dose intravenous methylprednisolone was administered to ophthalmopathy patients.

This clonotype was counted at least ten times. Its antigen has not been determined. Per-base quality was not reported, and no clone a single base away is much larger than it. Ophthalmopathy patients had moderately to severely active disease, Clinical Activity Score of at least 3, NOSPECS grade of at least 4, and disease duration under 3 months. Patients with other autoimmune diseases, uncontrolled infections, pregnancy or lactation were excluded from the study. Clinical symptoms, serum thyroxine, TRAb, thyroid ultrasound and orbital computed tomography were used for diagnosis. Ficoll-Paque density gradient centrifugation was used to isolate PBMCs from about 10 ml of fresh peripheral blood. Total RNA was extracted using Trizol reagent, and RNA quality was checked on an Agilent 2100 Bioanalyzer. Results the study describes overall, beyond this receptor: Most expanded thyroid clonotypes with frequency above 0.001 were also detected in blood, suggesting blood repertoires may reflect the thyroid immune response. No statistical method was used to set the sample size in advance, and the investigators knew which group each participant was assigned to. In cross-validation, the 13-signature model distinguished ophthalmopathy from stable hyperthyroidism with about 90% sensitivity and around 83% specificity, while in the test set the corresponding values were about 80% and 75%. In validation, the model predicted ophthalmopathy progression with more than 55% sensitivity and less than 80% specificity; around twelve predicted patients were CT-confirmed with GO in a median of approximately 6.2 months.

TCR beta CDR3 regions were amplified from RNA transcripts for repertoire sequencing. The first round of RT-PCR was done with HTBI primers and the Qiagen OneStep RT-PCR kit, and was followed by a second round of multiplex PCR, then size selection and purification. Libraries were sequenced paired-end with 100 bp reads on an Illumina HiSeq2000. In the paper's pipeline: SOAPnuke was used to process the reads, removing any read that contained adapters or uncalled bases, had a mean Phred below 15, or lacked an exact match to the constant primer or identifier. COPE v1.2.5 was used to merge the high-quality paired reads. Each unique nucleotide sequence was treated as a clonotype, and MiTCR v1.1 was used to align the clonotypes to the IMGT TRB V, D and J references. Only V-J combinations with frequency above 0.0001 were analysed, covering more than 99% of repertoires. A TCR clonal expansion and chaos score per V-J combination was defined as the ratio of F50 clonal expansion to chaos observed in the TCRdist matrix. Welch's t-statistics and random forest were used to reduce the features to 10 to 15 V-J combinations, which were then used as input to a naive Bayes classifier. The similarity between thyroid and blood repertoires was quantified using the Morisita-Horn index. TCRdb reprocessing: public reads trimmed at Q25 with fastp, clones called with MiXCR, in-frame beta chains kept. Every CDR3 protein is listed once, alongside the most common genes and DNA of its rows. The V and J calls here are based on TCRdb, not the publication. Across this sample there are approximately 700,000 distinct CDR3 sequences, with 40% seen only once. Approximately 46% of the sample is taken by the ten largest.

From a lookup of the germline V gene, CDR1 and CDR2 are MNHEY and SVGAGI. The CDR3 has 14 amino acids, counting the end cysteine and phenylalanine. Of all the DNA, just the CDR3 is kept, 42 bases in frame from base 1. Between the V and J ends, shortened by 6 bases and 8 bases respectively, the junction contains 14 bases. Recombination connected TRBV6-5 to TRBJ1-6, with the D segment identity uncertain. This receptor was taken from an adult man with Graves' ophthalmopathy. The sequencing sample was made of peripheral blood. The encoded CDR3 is CASSWEGEDSPLHF. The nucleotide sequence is TGTGCCAGCAGCTGGGAGGGAGAGGATTCACCCCTCCACTTT.